The T cell receptor (beta chain) under discussion was sequenced for a study of T-cell memory formation after mild COVID-19 (dated by TCRdb to about 2021). At the level of the whole study: TCR sequence clusters from the two donors were largely donor specific. The cohort comprised two young, previously healthy adult volunteers, one female and one male. In a couple of donors, T-cell clones that expanded and contracted after mild COVID-19 were followed by sequencing TCRalpha and TCRbeta repertoires longitudinally. The paper as a whole reports these results and caveats: The detection of some responding clones in pre-infection memory suggests that pre-existing cross-reactive memory T cells joined the SARS-CoV-2 response. Contracting CD4+ clones appeared mostly in the CM and EM memory subsets, whereas CD8+ clones were enriched in EMRA. From day 15 to 85, contracting clones showed balanced CD4/CD8 phenotypes, whereas a second wave of clones that expanded from day 15 to 37 leaned towards CD4+. SARS-CoV-2 specificity was not confirmed for the second-wave clones peaking on day 37. The study included only a couple of mild cases, and larger cohorts that include severe cases with pre-infection samples were judged to be necessary.

Unmatched junction bases come to 10, with V trimmed by 1 base and J by 5 bases. The germline V gene yields SGHRS for CDR1 and YFSETQ for CDR2. Measured from the cysteine to the phenylalanine, the CDR3 is 16 residues long. The read is trimmed to its CDR3 DNA, 48 bases read in frame from base 1. The instrument given in TCRdb is Illumina NovaSeq 6000. TCRalpha and TCRbeta cDNA libraries were constructed by 5'RACE with constant-segment primers, with sample barcodes and unique molecular identifiers being introduced. Trizol reagent was used to extract RNA from every sample. Library amplification was performed in two PCR steps, and a second sample barcode and Illumina TruSeq adapters were introduced in the second step. Libraries were sequenced on an Illumina NovaSeq with 2 x 150 bp paired-end reads. In the paper's pipeline: With migec v1.2.7, reads were demultiplexed and then collapsed into UMI-guided consensus sequences. Using mixcr v2.1.11, UMI consensuses were aligned to TRA and TRB V and J templates and then assembled into clonotypes. Expanded or contracted clonotypes were those called significant by both edgeR and NoisET, with noise models trained on biological replicates. edgeR calls used a false discovery rate-adjusted p below 0.01 and a log2 fold-change threshold of 1. PCA with hierarchical clustering of max-normalized trajectories of the 1000 most abundant clonotypes was used as exploratory dynamics analysis. The CD4 or CD8 phenotype of responding clones was assigned using the separately sequenced CD4+ and CD8+ repertoires. The raw public reads went through TCRdb reprocessing: fastp at Q25, MiXCR clone calling, in-frame beta chains kept. CDR3 protein duplicates are merged, each entry listing the most common genes and DNA. The V and J calls reflect TCRdb's pipeline rather than the authors' work. The sample data list roughly 110,000 distinct CDR3 sequences, and over 15% of these were observed just once. The ten largest clones represent around 28% of the sample.

PBMCs were isolated by Ficoll-Paque density gradient centrifugation. In this sample, this clonotype turned up many times. This clone's antigen is unknown. No clone much larger than this one lies a single base away; base qualities are absent. This TCR came from an adult woman who had mild COVID-19 (a few samples of this study predate the infection). The sample titles of this study are shuffled in the database, so cell type and time point are left out; the donor was told from shared clones. Sequenced input: PBMCs or a T cell subset sorted from them (not recorded which). Recombination joined TRBV5-1 with TRBJ1-1; 8 bases in between match TRBD1. The CDR3 reads CASSLTTTGGTTEAFF. The DNA is as follows: TGCGCCAGCAGCTTGACGACAACAGGGGGTACGACTGAAGCTTTCTTT.